These T cell receptor beta chains were read from a single sample in a study of OX40 agonist ivuxolimab in advanced cancers. Clones were sequenced by immunoSEQ multiplex PCR, and TCRdb holds only the in-frame ones, with some missing. The sample shows tens of thousands of clones, about nine tenths of them seen only once. The material sequenced was CD4+ or CD8+ T cells sorted from blood, taken in a trial of the OX40 agonist ivuxolimab. Every receptor here comes from an adult with an advanced solid tumor such as melanoma, head and neck, liver or kidney cancer. The conserved cysteine and the conserved F or W are not part of the CDR3 here. Clone size is stated in some rows and not others, as once, few, many or a class when expanded.

V,size,J,CDR3
TRBV7-9,-,TRBJ2-2,AQDRDFLTGELF
TRBV4-1,-,TRBJ2-5,ASSQEAVQETQY
TRBV19,-,TRBJ2-1,ASSQGEANYNEQF
TRBV18,-,TRBJ1-4,ASSSRQGSEKLF
TRBV5-1,-,TRBJ2-7,ASSSFPNPAGSYEQY
TRBV27,-,TRBJ2-7,ASSFSLSSYEQY
TRBV2,once,TRBJ2-7,ASSMTVYEQY
TRBV6-1,-,TRBJ2-7,ASQAGTSYEQY
TRBV4-3,-,TRBJ2-2,ASSQPTGDNTGELF
TRBV10-3,-,TRBJ1-1,AGGGGATEAF
TRBV5-5,-,TRBJ2-7,ASSLVGFAYEQY
TRBV4-3,-,TRBJ2-2,ASSQEPPGNAGELF
TRBV19,-,-,ASSLGQGGYEQY
TRBV4-1,-,TRBJ2-2,ASSRGTSGDTGELF
TRBV19,-,TRBJ2-1,ASSIRRVSYNEQF
TRBV7-9,-,TRBJ1-5,ASSLAIGSNQPQH
TRBV28,-,TRBJ1-1,ASSLGRAMNTEAF
TRBV11-2,-,TRBJ2-5,ASSLDPTSGGVAETQY
TRBV7-3,-,TRBJ2-1,ASSRLAVSYNEQF
TRBV11-2,once,TRBJ2-3,ASRLALGTDTQY
TRBV7-3,-,TRBJ1-1,ASSLRGSYTEAF
TRBV27,-,TRBJ2-2,ASSLGPGEAGELF